In this sample, the clone carrying this T cell receptor (beta chain) turned up many times. The data belong to a study of T cells in Graves' hyperthyroidism and ophthalmopathy. The TCR beta CDR3 regions underwent amplification using RNA transcripts as the source. When the TCR CDR3 underwent first-round RT-PCR, the HTBI primer set was used. Each CDR3 protein gets one entry after TCRdb re-called the multiplex PCR reads with MiXCR. The data show some 340,000 distinct CDR3 sequences, approximately 15% seen once. Unmatched junction bases numbered 12, after V lost 5 bases and J lost 4 bases. The CDR3 extends over 16 amino acids.

This receptor was taken from a woman in her thirties or forties with Graves' ophthalmopathy. The J gene is TRBJ2-5, the V gene TRBV12-3 or TRBV12-4; TRBD2 aligns across 8 bases. Sample: blood. The CDR3 DNA follows: TGTGCCAGCAGTCCCCTGGGGGTAGCGGGGAGAGAGACCCAGTACTTC. Amino acid sequence: CASSPLGVAGRETQYF.